The source of this TCR beta chain is a study of blood T cell repertoires in COVID-19. Study background: Sample material is recorded as cDNA or gDNA derived from T cells, B-cell-depleted T cells, or PBMCs.

The CDR3 totals 13 residues. The germline CDR1 and CDR2 sequences are LGHDT and YNNKEL (reference sequence). Trimming cost V 0 bases and J 5 bases, with 7 bases left between them. Authors' methods: Counts of nucleated cells, estimated from reference gene primer amplification, were obtained. Produced via immunoSEQ multiplex PCR; TCRdb's table is partial and in-frame only. That table gives V, J and clone size, and the DNA gave D and trimming. The sample contains fewer than 300,000 clones, approximately 86% of which appear only once. The sequenced material came from peripheral blood. The chain recombines TRBV3-1 (or the pseudogene TRBV3-2) with TRBJ1-2, with a possible D match to TRBD1 (5 bases). This clonotype originated in a man between 18 and 35 years old with active or convalescent COVID-19. The CDR3: CASSQDPGYGYTF. The CDR3 DNA sequence: TGTGCCAGCAGCCAAGATCCAGGGTATGGCTACACCTTC.